The 17 T cell receptor beta chains below come from one sample, sequenced in a study of T cells after yellow fever vaccination. Each CDR3 protein gets one entry after TCRdb re-called the 5' RACE reads with MiXCR. The sample yields hundreds of thousands of distinct CDR3 sequences, less than 15% seen once. The sequencing here drew on PBMCs, taken on the day of the yellow fever booster vaccination. Receptors originate from a man aged 25-45 years who received the YFV17D yellow fever vaccine.

The chain uses TRBV4-3 and TRBJ2-5; D is unresolved. Trimming pared 0 bases from V and 5 bases from J, leaving 19 bases between. The CDR3 is 17 amino acids. CDR1 is LGHNA and CDR2 is YSLEER in the germline V gene. In DNA form, the CDR3 reads TGCGCCAGCAGCCAAGAGCCTGCAACTCTCGTGGCGGAGACCCAGTACTTC. This encodes CASSQEPATLVAETQYF.

The chain has TRBV30 and TRBJ2-1; tentative D call: TRBD2 (6 bases). The CDR3 is made up of 17 amino acids. Trimming removed 4 bases from V and 1 base from J, with 20 bases in between. Germline V gene sequence: CDR1 GTSNPN, CDR2 SVGIG (reference sequence). The CDR3 loop reads CAWIPILTSTSYNEQFF. The CDR3, as DNA: TGTGCCTGGATCCCCATCCTTACTAGCACATCCTACAATGAGCAGTTCTTC.

This clonotype was seen more than once but under ten times. This chain joins TRBV4-3 and TRBJ1-1; 11 bases line up with TRBD1. Unmatched junction bases numbered 6, after V lost 6 bases and J lost 3 bases. From germline, CDR1 is LGHNA and CDR2 YSLEER. This CDR3 region has 15 residues. CDR3 region: CASSIGQGADTEAFF. The CDR3 coding sequence is TGCGCCAGCAGTATCGGACAGGGGGCGGACACTGAAGCTTTCTTT.

The chain has TRBV6-2 or TRBV6-3 and TRBJ2-7; 10 positions agree with TRBD2. The CDR3 is 15 amino acids. V gave up 2 bases and J gave up 3 bases; unmatched junction bases: 4. Germline V lookup: CDR1 MNHEY, CDR2 SVGEGT. The CDR3 here is CASSYGTSEFYEQYF. CDR3 in DNA: TGTGCCAGCAGTTACGGGACTAGCGAGTTCTACGAGCAGTACTTC.

V is TRBV5-1 and J is TRBJ2-3; 8 positions match TRBD2. The CDR3 covers 15 residues. V lost 4 bases to trimming and J lost 6 bases; unmatched junction nucleotides: 10. Per the germline V gene, CDR1 is SGHRS and CDR2 is YFSETQ. CDR3 nucleotides: TGCGCCAGCAGCCTCCTGACTAGCGCCTTGGATACGCAGTATTTT. Translating gives CASSLLTSALDTQYF.

The sample holds a few counts of this clonotype. The chain joins TRBV6-1 to TRBJ2-5, with 9 bases that match TRBD2. This CDR3 is 17 amino acids long. Trimming took 5 bases from V and 2 from J; bases not matched to a gene: 12. CDR1 is MNHNS and CDR2 is SASEGT in the germline V gene. The CDR3 bases are TGTGCCAGCAGTACGGGCCGTCTGCTAGCGGGACAAGAGACCCAGTACTTC. This encodes CASSTGRLLAGQETQYF.

CDR3 amino acids: CASKQTGVRWAEAFF. The CDR3 bases are TGTGCCAGCAAACAAACTGGGGTCCGTTGGGCCGAAGCTTTCTTT. The chain combines TRBV12-3 or TRBV12-4 with TRBJ1-1, with D hard to call. The length of the CDR3 is 15 residues. V was cut by 7 bases and J by 8 bases, with 23 bases left in between.

A few counts support this clonotype. J is TRBJ2-5 and V is TRBV7-2, with TRBD2 matching over 9 bases. The V segment lost 7 bases and the J segment 4 bases; nucleotides outside the gene matches: 10. This CDR3 contains 15 residues. CDR1 is SGHTA, CDR2 FQGNSA, per germline. CDR3 DNA sequence: TGTGCCAGCACCTCCGAAAAAGCGGGAGGAGAGACCCAGTACTTC. Residues: CASTSEKAGGETQYF.

J is TRBJ2-1 and V is TRBV5-6; the D is unclear. The CDR3 totals 15 residues. V lost 2 bases and J 6 bases, leaving 15 bases between the germline ends. Germline V gene lookup returns CDR1 SGHDT and CDR2 YYEEEE. CDR3 region: CASSFGSSLFNEQFF. CDR3 coding DNA: TGTGCCAGCAGCTTCGGATCTAGTCTGTTCAATGAGCAGTTCTTC. Together with reference TRBV5-6 and TRBJ2-1, the CDR3 gives the full variable domain: DAGVTQSPTHLIKTRGQQVTLRCSPKSGHDTVSWYQQALGQGPQFIFQYYEEEERQRGNFPDRFSGHQFPNYSSELNVNALLLGDSALYLCASSFGSSLFNEQFFGPGTRLTVL.

This clonotype was seen only a few times. The chain carries TRBV7-2 and TRBJ2-5; D is ambiguous. The V and J ends lost 1 base and 5 bases respectively, with 17 bases between them. The CDR3 spans 16 residues. Germline V lookup: CDR1 SGHTA, CDR2 FQGNSA. In nucleotides, the CDR3 is TGTGCCAGCAGCTTAGATCGATTCGGCCCCGGGGAGACCCAGTACTTC. This encodes CASSLDRFGPGETQYF.

This clonotype was observed a handful of times. The V and J genes are TRBV19 and TRBJ2-5; the match to TRBD2 covers 9 bases. Germline CDR1 LNHDA, CDR2 SQIVND (reference sequence). Losses at the gene ends were 6 bases for V and 6 bases for J; bases not matched to a gene: 17. The CDR3 runs 17 residues. DNA for the CDR3: TGTGCCAGTAGCCCGGAGCTAGCGGGGACGAAGGTGAAGACCCAGTACTTC. This encodes CASSPELAGTKVKTQYF.

The J gene is TRBJ2-2, the V gene TRBV7-2, with a possible D match to TRBD2 (6 bases). CDR1 is SGHTA, CDR2 FQGNSA, per germline. Trimming left V 2 bases short and J 6 bases short, with 13 bases between. This CDR3 is 15 amino acids long. CDR3 bases: TGTGCCAGCAGCTTAACGGGAGTTTATCCCGGGGAGCTGTTTTTT. Protein product: CASSLTGVYPGELFF. Combining the CDR3 with reference TRBV7-2 and TRBJ2-2 gives the whole variable domain GAGVSQSPSNKVTEKGKDVELRCDPISGHTALYWYRQSLGQGLEFLIYFQGNSAPDKSGLPSDRFSAERTGGSVSTLTIQRTQQEDSAVYLCASSLTGVYPGELFFGEGSRLTVL.

This clonotype was seen only a few times. V gene TRBV5-1 combines with J gene TRBJ2-5; D is possibly TRBD1 (6 bases). Germline-derived CDR1 and CDR2 are SGHRS and YFSETQ. Deletions cut 3 bases from V and 4 bases from J, with 13 bases between. The CDR3 has 14 residues. The CDR3 DNA reads TGCGCCAGCAGCTCTACTGTAGGGGGAGAGACCCAGTACTTC. Residues: CASSSTVGGETQYF.

The sample holds many counts of this clonotype. This chain joins TRBV7-2 and TRBJ2-7; D uncertain. The CDR3 extends over 14 amino acids. The germline V and J ends were trimmed by 1 base and 3 bases, with 10 bases remaining between them. Germline loops: CDR1 SGHTA, CDR2 FQGNSA. The CDR3: CASSLGPENYEQYF. CDR3 DNA: TGTGCCAGCAGCTTAGGGCCAGAGAACTACGAGCAGTACTTC.

This clonotype occurred many times. This chain uses TRBV5-1 with TRBJ2-2, with D unresolved. Germline V gene lookup returns CDR1 SGHRS and CDR2 YFSETQ. With 1 base removed from V and 0 bases from J, the gap between germline ends came to 4 bases. This CDR3 is built from 14 residues. The CDR3 spells CASSLTANTGELFF. In nucleotides, the CDR3 is TGCGCCAGCAGCTTGACAGCGAACACCGGGGAGCTGTTTTTT.

This clonotype came up a few times. V usage is TRBV12-3 or TRBV12-4 and J usage is TRBJ2-7; 9 bases fit TRBD1. The CDR3 is 13 amino acids. The junction had 5 bases not matched to a gene; V was cut back by 5 bases and J by 6 bases. CDR3 sequence reads: CASSATTGGEQYF. The CDR3 coding sequence is TGTGCCAGCAGTGCAACGACAGGGGGCGAGCAGTACTTC.

This clonotype was seen more than once but under ten times. The V call is TRBV30, the J call TRBJ2-1, with 9 bases aligning to TRBD2. Germline CDR1 is GTSNPN and CDR2 is SVGIG (reference sequence). J lost 6 bases, V lost 0 bases, and 12 bases had no gene match. This CDR3 contains 17 residues. For the CDR3, the DNA is TGTGCCTGGAGTGTAGTTGCGGGAGGGCCACTCTTCAATGAGCAGTTCTTC. Protein sequence: CAWSVVAGGPLFNEQFF.